The clone carrying this T cell receptor (beta chain) occurred many times. Its cognate antigen is unknown. The sample comes from a study of CD8 T cells in ankylosing spondylitis. The ends were cut back, 5 bases at V and 4 bases at J, with 15 bases in the middle. The CDR3 is 14 amino acids. The germline V gene has CDR1 SEHNR and CDR2 FQNEAQ (reference sequence). From the 5' RACE reads, TCRdb called clonotypes with MiXCR, one entry per CDR3 protein. The table records 700,000 to 1,000,000 distinct CDR3 sequences, roughly 10% of them present only once. Study-level points and caveats: Reportedly, matched ankylosing spondylitis synovial fluid was significantly enriched for disease-linked clones. Blood of patients with ankylosing spondylitis appeared to be characterized by a TCR beta motif of seven or eight highly homologous variants.

The clonotype originates from a male donor with ankylosing spondylitis. Sequencing input: blood, either unsorted or a sorted T cell fraction (not recorded which). The chain is built from TRBV7-9 and TRBJ2-7, with D unresolved. CDR3 nucleotides: TGTGCCAGCAGCCCTCCCGGCGTGGAGTACGAGCAGTACTTC. Residues: CASSPPGVEYEQYF.